This T cell receptor (beta chain) was sequenced during a study of Ad26.COV2.S vaccination and SARS-CoV-2 variants. Study-wide context: Recipients of Ad26.COV2.S got it intramuscularly, once or twice 56 days apart. Broader study findings: Higher spike-specific TCR breadth was found in vaccine recipients than in placebo recipients. There was a possibility that the TCR breadth and depth analyses underestimated total T cell responses.

Only in-frame clones appear in the TCRdb table, and some are missing; sequencing was by immunoSEQ multiplex PCR. There are some 520,000 clones in the sample; roughly 87% occur only once, and roughly 12% lies in the top ten. Treatment specified: roughly 20 received Ad26.COV2.S at low or high dose, single or two shots; several received placebo; per-sample allocation not given. Collection of the samples took place on day 63 after the first injection of vaccine or placebo. An Ad26 vector expressing Wuhan-strain SARS-CoV-2 spike constituted the vaccine. Comments on this clone: Its antigen is not known.

Sample: peripheral blood, taken in a trial of Ad26.COV2.S vaccine versus placebo. The TCR originated in a person aged 18-65 years who received the Ad26.COV2.S COVID-19 vaccine or a placebo.

The CDR3 reads CASGVSGNTIYF. CDR3 nucleotide sequence: TGTGCCAGTGGGGTCTCTGGAAACACCATATATTTT. The chain couples TRBV19 to TRBJ1-3; D is uncertain. The CDR3 has 12 amino acids. The V end lost 8 bases, the J end lost 0 bases, and 5 bases lay between the germline ends. Germline CDR1 and CDR2: LNHDA and SQIVND (reference sequence).